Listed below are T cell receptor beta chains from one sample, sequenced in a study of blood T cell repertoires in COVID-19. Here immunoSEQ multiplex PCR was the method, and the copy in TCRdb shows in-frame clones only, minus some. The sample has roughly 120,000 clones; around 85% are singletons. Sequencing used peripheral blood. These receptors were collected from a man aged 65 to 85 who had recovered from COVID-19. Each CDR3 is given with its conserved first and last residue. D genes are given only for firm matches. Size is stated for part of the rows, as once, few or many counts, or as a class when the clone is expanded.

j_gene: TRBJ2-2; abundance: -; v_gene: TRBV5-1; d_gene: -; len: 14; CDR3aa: CASSPLANTGELFF; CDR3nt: TGCGCCAGCAGCCCCTTAGCGAACACCGGGGAGCTGTTTTTT
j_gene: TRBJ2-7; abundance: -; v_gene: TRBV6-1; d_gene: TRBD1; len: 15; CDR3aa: CASSDGTAPVYEQYF; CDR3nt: TGTGCCAGCAGTGACGGGACAGCTCCTGTCTACGAGCAGTACTTC
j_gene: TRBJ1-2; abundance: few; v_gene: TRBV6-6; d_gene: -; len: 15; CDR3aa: CASSTLLTDNYGYTF; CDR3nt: TGTGCCAGCAGTACCCTTCTGACAGACAACTATGGCTACACCTTC
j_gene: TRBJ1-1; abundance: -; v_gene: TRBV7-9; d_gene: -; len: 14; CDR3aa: CASSPRKVNTEAFF; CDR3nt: TGTGCCAGCAGCCCGAGGAAAGTGAACACTGAAGCTTTCTTT
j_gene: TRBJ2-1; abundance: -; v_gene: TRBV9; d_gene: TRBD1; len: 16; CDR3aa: CASSGYRGARDNEQFF; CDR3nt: TGTGCCAGCAGCGGTTACAGGGGCGCGAGAGACAATGAGCAGTTCTTC
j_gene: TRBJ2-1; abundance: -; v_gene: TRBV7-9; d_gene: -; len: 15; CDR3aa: CASSPPRGRRYEQFF; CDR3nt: TGTGCCAGCAGCCCGCCTCGCGGGCGACGGTATGAGCAGTTCTTC
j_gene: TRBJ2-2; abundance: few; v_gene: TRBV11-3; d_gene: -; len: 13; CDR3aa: CASSLGATGELFF; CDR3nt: TGTGCCAGCAGTCTGGGCGCCACCGGGGAGCTGTTTTTT
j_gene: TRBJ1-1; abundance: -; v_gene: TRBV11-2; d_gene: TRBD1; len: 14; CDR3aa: CASSAGQPNTEAFF; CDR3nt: TGTGCCAGCAGCGCGGGACAGCCGAACACTGAAGCTTTCTTT
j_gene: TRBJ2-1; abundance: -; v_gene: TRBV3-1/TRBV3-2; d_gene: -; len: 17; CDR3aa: CASSQDLYGGVYNEQFF; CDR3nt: TGTGCCAGCAGCCAAGATTTGTACGGGGGAGTCTACAATGAGCAGTTCTTC
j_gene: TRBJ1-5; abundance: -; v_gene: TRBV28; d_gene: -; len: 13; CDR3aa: CASSRGVNQPQHF; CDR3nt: TGTGCCAGCAGCAGGGGAGTTAATCAGCCCCAGCATTTT
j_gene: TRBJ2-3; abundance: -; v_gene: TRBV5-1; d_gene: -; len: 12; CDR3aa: CASSPARDTQYF; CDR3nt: TGCGCCAGCAGCCCCGCGCGAGATACGCAGTATTTT
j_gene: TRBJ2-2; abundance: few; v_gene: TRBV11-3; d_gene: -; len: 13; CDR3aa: CASSSRDPGELFF; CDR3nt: TGTGCCAGCAGCTCCAGGGATCCCGGGGAGCTGTTTTTT
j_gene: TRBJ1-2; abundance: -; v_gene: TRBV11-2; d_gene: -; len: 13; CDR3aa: CASRLETGYGYTF; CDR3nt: TGTGCCAGCAGGCTCGAGACAGGCTATGGCTACACCTTC
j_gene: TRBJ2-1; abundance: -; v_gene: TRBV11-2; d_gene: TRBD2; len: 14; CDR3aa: CASNPSGGQGEQFF; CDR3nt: TGTGCCAGCAACCCTAGCGGGGGGCAGGGAGAGCAGTTCTTC
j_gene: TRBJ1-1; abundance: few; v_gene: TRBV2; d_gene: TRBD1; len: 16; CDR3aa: CASSDRDRGLGTEAFF; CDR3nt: TGTGCCAGCAGTGACCGGGACAGGGGGCTTGGCACTGAAGCTTTCTTT
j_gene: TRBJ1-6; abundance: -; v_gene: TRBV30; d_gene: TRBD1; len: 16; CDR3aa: CAWDRGLTDGNSPLHF; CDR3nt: TGTGCCTGGGACAGGGGGCTTACGGATGGAAATTCACCCCTCCACTTT
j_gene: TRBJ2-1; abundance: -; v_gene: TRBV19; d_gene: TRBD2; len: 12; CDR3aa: CASSPTSGFRFF; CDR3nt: TGTGCCAGTAGTCCGACTAGCGGCTTTCGGTTCTTC
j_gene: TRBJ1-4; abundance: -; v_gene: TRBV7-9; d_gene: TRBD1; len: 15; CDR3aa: CASSLEGAKGEKLFF; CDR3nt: TGTGCCAGCAGCTTAGAGGGGGCTAAGGGTGAAAAACTGTTTTTT
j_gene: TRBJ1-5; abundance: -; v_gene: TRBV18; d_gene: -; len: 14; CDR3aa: CASSPRGSNQPQHF; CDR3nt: TGTGCCAGCTCACCTCGGGGTAGCAATCAGCCCCAGCATTTT
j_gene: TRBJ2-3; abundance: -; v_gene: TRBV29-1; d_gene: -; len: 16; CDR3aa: CSVEKLGTGSTDTQYF; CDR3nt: TGCAGCGTTGAAAAATTAGGAACAGGCAGCACAGATACGCAGTATTTT
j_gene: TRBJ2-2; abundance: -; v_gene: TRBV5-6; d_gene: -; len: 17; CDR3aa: CASSLDWTTVNTGELFF; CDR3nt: TGTGCCAGCAGCTTGGACTGGACTACCGTGAACACCGGGGAGCTGTTTTTT
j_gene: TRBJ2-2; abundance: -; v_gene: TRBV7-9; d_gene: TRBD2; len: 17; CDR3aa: CASSFYPGLAGAGELFF; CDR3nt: TGTGCCAGCAGCTTTTACCCGGGACTAGCGGGGGCCGGGGAGCTGTTTTTT
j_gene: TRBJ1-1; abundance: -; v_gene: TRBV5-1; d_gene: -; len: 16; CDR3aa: CASSSSSGLGNTEAFF; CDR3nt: TGCGCCAGCAGCTCCTCCTCGGGACTGGGGAACACTGAAGCTTTCTTT
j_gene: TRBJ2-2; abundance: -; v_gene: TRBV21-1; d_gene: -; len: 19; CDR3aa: CASSNGQGRGHCHPGELFF; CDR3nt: TGTGCCAGCAGCAATGGGCAGGGCAGGGGGCATTGTCATCCCGGGGAGCTGTTTTTT
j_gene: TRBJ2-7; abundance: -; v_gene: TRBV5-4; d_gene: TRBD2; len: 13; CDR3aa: CASSPQRGGKQYF; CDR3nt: TGTGCCAGCAGCCCGCAGCGGGGCGGGAAGCAGTACTTC
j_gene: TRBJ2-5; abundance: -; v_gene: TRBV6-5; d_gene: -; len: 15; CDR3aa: CASKLTGHGQETQYF; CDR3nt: TGTGCCAGCAAGCTCACGGGACACGGACAAGAGACCCAGTACTTC
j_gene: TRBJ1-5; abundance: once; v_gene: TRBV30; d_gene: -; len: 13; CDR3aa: CAWSVNRNQPQHF; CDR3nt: TGTGCCTGGAGTGTTAATCGGAATCAGCCCCAGCATTTT
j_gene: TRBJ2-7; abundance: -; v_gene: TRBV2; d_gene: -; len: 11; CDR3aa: CASNPVHEQYF; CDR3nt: TGTGCCAGCAATCCAGTCCACGAGCAGTACTTC
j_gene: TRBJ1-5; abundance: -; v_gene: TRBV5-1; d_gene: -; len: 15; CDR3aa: CASSPDSFSNQPQHF; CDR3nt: TGCGCCAGCAGCCCCGACAGCTTTAGCAATCAGCCCCAGCATTTT
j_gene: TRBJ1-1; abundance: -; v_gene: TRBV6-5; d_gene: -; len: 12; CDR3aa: CASSSTRGEAFF; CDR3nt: TGTGCCAGCAGTTCGACCAGGGGTGAAGCTTTCTTT
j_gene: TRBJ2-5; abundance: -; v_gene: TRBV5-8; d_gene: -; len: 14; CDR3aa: CASSPGQILETQYF; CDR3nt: TGTGCCAGCAGCCCTGGACAGATCCTAGAGACCCAGTACTTC
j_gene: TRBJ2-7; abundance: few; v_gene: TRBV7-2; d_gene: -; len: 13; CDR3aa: CASSLGPGDEQYF; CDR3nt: TGTGCCAGCAGCTTAGGGCCAGGTGACGAGCAGTACTTC
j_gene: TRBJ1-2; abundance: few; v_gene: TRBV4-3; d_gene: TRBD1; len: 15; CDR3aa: CASSQVRQGVGGYTF; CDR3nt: TGCGCCAGCAGCCAGGTCCGACAGGGTGTGGGAGGCTACACCTTC
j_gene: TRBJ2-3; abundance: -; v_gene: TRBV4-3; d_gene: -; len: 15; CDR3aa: CASSQEAGLADTQYF; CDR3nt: TGCGCCAGCAGCCAAGAGGCGGGGCTCGCAGATACGCAGTATTTT
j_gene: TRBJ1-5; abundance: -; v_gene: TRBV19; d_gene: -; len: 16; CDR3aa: CASSPTTGRRNQPQHF; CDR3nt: TGTGCCAGTAGTCCAACGACAGGCCGCCGTAATCAGCCCCAGCATTTT
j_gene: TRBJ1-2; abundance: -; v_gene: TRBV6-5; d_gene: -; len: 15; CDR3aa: CASSYVEREGFGYTF; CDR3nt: TGTGCCAGCAGTTACGTGGAAAGGGAGGGCTTTGGCTACACCTTC
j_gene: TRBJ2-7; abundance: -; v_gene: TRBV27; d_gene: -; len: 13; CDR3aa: CASRFPPSGEQYF; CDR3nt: TGTGCCAGCAGGTTCCCCCCCTCGGGGGAGCAGTACTTC
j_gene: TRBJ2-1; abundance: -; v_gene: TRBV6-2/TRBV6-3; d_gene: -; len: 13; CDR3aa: CASSYSSYNEQFF; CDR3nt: TGTGCCAGCAGTTACTCTAGTTATAATGAGCAGTTCTTC
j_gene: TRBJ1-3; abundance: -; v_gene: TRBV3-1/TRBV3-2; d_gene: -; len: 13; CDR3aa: CASSHSSGNTIYF; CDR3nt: TGTGCCAGCAGCCACAGCTCTGGAAACACCATATATTTT
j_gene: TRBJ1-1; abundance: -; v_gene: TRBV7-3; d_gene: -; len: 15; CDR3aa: CASSQIAIQHSEAFF; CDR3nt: TGTGCCAGCAGCCAAATAGCCATTCAACATTCTGAAGCTTTCTTT
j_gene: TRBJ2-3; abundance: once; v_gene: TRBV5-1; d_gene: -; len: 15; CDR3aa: CASSLGGYGTDTQYF; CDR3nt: TGCGCCAGCAGCTTGGGAGGGTACGGCACAGATACGCAGTATTTT
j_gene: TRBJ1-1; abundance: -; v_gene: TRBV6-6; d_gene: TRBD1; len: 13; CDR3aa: CASRQGAGDRAFF; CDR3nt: TGTGCCAGCAGACAGGGGGCAGGGGATCGAGCTTTCTTT
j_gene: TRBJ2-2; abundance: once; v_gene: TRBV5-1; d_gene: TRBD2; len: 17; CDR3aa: CASSPGTSGTRTGELFF; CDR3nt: TGCGCCAGCAGCCCCGGGACTAGCGGGACTCGAACCGGGGAGCTGTTTTTT
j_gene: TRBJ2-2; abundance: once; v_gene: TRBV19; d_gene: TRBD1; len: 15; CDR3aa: CASSIVDRGTGELFF; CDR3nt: TGTGCCAGTAGTATAGTGGACAGGGGCACCGGGGAGCTGTTTTTT
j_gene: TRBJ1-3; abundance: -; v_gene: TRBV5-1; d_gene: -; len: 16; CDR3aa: CASSLAGTAGVDTIYF; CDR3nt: TGCGCCAGCAGCTTGGCGGGGACGGCGGGGGTCGACACCATATATTTT
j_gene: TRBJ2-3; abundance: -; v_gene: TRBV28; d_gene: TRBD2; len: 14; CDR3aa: CASRRSGGTDTQYF; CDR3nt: TGTGCCAGCAGGAGGAGCGGGGGCACAGATACGCAGTATTTT
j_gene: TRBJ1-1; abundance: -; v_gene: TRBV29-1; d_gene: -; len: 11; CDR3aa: CSGRTAREAFF; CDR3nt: TGCAGCGGGAGGACGGCGCGTGAAGCTTTCTTT
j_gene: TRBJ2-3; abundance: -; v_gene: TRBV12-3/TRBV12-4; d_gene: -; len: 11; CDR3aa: CASALRHTQYF; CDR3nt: TGTGCCAGCGCACTACGTCATACGCAGTATTTT
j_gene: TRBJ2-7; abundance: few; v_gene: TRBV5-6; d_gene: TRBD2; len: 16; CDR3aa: CASSLLRTSGRYEQYF; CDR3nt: TGTGCCAGCAGCTTGTTAAGGACTAGCGGGAGGTACGAGCAGTACTTC
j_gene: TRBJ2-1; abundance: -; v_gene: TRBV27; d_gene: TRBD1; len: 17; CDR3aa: CASSLSNRGFDYNEQFF; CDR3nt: TGTGCCAGCAGTTTATCGAACAGGGGGTTTGACTACAATGAGCAGTTCTTC
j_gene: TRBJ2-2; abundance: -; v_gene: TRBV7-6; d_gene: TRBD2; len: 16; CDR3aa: CASWGLAGGDTGELFF; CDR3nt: TGTGCCAGCTGGGGACTAGCGGGAGGGGACACCGGGGAGCTGTTTTTT